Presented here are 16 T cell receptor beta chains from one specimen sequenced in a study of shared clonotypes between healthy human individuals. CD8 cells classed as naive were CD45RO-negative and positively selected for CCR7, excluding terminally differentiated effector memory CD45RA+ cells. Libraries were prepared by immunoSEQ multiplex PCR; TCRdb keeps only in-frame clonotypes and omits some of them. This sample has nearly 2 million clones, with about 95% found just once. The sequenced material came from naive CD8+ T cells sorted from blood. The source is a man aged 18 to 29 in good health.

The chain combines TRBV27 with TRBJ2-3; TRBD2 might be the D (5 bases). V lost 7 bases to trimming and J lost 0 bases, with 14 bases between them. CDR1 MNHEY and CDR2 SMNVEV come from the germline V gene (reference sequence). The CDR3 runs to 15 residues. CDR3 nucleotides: TGTGCCAGCACCGGAGGCGGTCCTAGCACAGATACGCAGTATTTT. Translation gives CASTGGGPSTDTQYF.

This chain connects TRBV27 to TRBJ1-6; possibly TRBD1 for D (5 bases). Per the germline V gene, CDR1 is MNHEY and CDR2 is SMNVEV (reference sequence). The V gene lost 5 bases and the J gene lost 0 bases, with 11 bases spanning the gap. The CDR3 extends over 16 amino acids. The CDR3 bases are TGTGCCAGCAGTCCGCGGGGGAGCTCCTATAATTCACCCCTCCACTTT. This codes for CASSPRGSSYNSPLHF.

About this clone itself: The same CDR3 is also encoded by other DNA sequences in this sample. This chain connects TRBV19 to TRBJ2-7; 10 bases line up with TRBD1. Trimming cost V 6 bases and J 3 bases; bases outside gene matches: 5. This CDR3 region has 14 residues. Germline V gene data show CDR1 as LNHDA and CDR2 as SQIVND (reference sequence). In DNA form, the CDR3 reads TGTGCCAGTAGATCCGGGACAGGGGACTACGAGCAGTACTTC. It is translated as CASRSGTGDYEQYF. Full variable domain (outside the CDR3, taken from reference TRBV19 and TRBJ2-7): DGGITQSPKYLFRKEGQNVTLSCEQNLNHDAMYWYRQDPGQGLRLIYYSQIVNDFQKGDIAEGYSVSREKKESFPLTVTSAQKNPTAFYLCASRSGTGDYEQYFGPGTRLTVT.

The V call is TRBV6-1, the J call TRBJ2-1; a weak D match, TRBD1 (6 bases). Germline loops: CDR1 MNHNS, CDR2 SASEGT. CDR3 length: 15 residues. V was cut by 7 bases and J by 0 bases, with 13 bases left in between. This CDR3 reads CASIVDRSSYNEQFF. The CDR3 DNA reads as TGTGCCAGCATAGTCGACAGGAGCTCCTACAATGAGCAGTTCTTC.

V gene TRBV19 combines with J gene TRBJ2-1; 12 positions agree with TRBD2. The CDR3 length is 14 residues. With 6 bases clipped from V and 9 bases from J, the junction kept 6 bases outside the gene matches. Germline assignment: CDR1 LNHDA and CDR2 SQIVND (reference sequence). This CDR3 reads CASSASGGASEQFF. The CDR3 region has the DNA TGTGCCAGTAGCGCTAGCGGGGGGGCAAGTGAGCAGTTCTTC.

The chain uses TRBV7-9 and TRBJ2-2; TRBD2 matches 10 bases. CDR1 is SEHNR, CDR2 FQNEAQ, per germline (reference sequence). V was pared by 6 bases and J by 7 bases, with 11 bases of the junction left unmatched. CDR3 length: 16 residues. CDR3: CASSSLAGEWIGELFF. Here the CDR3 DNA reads TGTGCCAGCAGTTCCCTAGCGGGAGAATGGATCGGGGAGCTGTTTTTT.

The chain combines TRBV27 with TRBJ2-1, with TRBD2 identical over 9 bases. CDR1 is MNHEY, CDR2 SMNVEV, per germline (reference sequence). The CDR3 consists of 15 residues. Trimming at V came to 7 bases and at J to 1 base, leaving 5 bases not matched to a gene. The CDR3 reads CASTTLAGSYNEQFF. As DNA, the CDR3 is TGTGCCAGCACCACTCTAGCGGGGTCCTACAATGAGCAGTTCTTC.

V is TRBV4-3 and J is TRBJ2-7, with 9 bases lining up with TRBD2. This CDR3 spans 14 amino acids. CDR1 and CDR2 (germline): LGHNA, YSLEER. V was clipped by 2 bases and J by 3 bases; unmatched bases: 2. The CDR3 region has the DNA TGCGCCAGCAGCCAAAAACTAGCGGGCTACGAGCAGTACTTC. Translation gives CASSQKLAGYEQYF.

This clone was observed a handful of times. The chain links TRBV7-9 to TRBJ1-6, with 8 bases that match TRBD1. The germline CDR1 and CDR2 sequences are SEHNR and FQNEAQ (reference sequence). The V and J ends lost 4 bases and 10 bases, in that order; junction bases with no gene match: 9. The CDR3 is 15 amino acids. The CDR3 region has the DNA TGTGCCAGCAGCTCCCCGGACAGGGTAGAGTCACCCCTCCACTTT. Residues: CASSSPDRVESPLHF.

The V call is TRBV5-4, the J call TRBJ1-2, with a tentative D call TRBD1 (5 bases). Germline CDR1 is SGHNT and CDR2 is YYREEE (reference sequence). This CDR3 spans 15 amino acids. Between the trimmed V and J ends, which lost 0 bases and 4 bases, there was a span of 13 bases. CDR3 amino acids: CASSLEGPPSYGYTF. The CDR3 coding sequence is TGTGCCAGCAGCTTGGAGGGGCCTCCCTCCTATGGCTACACCTTC. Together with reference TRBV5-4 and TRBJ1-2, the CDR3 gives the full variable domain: ETGVTQSPTHLIKTRGQQVTLRCSSQSGHNTVSWYQQALGQGPQFIFQYYREEENGRGNFPPRFSGLQFPNYSSELNVNALELDDSALYLCASSLEGPPSYGYTFGSGTRLTVV.

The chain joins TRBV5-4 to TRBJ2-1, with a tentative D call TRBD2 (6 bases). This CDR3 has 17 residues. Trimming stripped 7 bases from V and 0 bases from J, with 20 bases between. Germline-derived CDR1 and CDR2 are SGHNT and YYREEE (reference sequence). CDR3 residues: CASGAWGELSSYNEQFF. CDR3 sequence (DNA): TGTGCCAGCGGAGCTTGGGGGGAACTAAGCTCCTACAATGAGCAGTTCTTC.

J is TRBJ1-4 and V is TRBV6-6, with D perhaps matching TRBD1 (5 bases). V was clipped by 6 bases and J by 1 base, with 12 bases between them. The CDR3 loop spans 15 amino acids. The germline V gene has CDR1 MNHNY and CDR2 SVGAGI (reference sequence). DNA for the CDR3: TGTGCCAGCAGAGCCGATGACAGAACTAATGAAAAACTGTTTTTT. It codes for CASRADDRTNEKLFF.

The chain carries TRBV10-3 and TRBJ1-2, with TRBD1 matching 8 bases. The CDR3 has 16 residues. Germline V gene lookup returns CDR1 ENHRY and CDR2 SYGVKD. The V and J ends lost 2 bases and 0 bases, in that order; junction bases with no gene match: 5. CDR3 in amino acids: CAISEPGQVANYGYTF. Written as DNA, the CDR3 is TGTGCCATCAGTGAGCCGGGACAGGTTGCTAACTATGGCTACACCTTC.

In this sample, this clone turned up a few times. DNA of the CDR3: TGTGCCAGCAGCTCCCGGGACAGCTCCTACGAGCAGTACTTC. Amino acid sequence: CASSSRDSSYEQYF. The chain joins TRBV9 to TRBJ2-7; 7 positions match TRBD1. The CDR3 runs to 14 residues. CDR1 is SGDLS and CDR2 is YYNGEE in the germline V gene. The trim removed 4 bases at V and 0 bases at J, leaving 4 bases unmatched.

CDR3 in amino acids: CASSLATYEQYF. The CDR3 coding sequence is TGTGCCAGCAGCTTGGCGACCTACGAGCAGTACTTC. The rearrangement uses TRBV5-5 and TRBJ2-7; no definite D call. Per the germline V gene, CDR1 is SGHKS and CDR2 is YYEKEE (reference sequence). Trimming shortened V by 0 bases and J by 2 bases, and 3 bases separated the two germline ends. The CDR3 spans 12 residues.

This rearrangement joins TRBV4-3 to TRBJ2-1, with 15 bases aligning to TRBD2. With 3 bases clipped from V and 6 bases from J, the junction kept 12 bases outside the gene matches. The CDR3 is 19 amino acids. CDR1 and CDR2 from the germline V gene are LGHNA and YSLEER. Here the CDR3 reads CASSHYEPGLAGGINEQFF. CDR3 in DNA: TGCGCCAGCAGCCACTACGAACCGGGACTAGCGGGAGGTATCAATGAGCAGTTCTTC.